These 9 T cell receptor beta chains share one sample of origin, sequenced in a study of blood T cell repertoires in COVID-19. Measured with immunoSEQ multiplex PCR; TCRdb has only the in-frame clones, and not every one. The table has 70,000 to 80,000 clones, nearly 80% seen once. Sample: peripheral blood. These receptors came from a human donor in a cohort sampled during active COVID-19.

The chain joins TRBV3-1 (or the pseudogene TRBV3-2) to TRBJ2-2; weak D call: TRBD2 (6 bases). CDR1 and CDR2 (germline): LGHDT, YNNKEL (reference sequence). The CDR3 extends over 13 amino acids. The V gene lost 4 bases and the J gene lost 8 bases, with 11 bases spanning the gap. CDR3 coding DNA: TGTGCCAGCAGCCGGGACTTCAAGGGGGAGCTGTTTTTT. Translated, it gives CASSRDFKGELFF.

The genes are TRBV11-3 and TRBJ2-1; D call uncertain. The V end was cut by 4 bases, the J end by 9 bases, with 19 bases between. Germline CDR1 reads SGHNT; CDR2 reads YENEEA. This CDR3 spans 15 amino acids. This CDR3 is CASSSQAPESGEQFF. CDR3 sequence (DNA): TGTGCCAGCAGCTCTCAGGCTCCGGAATCCGGTGAGCAGTTCTTC.

This clone was observed once. The chain has TRBV6-4 and TRBJ2-3; TRBD1 matches at 9 bases. The germline gives CDR1 MRHNA, CDR2 SNTAGT. The CDR3 sequence is 15 residues long. V was clipped by 6 bases and J by 5 bases; unmatched bases: 9. CDR3: CASSVGQGKLDTQYF. CDR3 DNA: TGTGCCAGCAGCGTGGGACAGGGCAAATTAGATACGCAGTATTTT.

The rearrangement links TRBV4-3 to TRBJ1-4; 8 bases are shared with TRBD1. The trim removed 0 bases at V and 8 bases at J, leaving 2 bases unmatched. The CDR3 length is 14 residues. Germline values: CDR1 LGHNA, CDR2 YSLEER. The CDR3 spells CASSQEDRGEKLFF. The CDR3 DNA reads TGCGCCAGCAGCCAAGAAGACAGGGGCGAAAAACTGTTTTTT.

V usage is TRBV21-1 and J usage is TRBJ2-2; whether TRBD1, the table's D call, matches the DNA was not checked. TRBV21-1 is labeled a pseudogene. The CDR3 extends over 15 amino acids. In nucleotides, the CDR3 is TGTGCCAGCAGCAAAGCCGGACAGGGAGTAGGGGAGCTGTTTTTT. This sequence encodes CASSKAGQGVGELFF.

This sequence joins TRBV6-5 and TRBJ2-1; D perhaps matches TRBD1 (5 bases). Trimming removed 5 bases at V and 4 bases at J, with 9 bases between. The CDR3 length is 13 residues. CDR1 is MNHEY and CDR2 is SVGAGI in the germline V gene. The CDR3, as DNA: TGTGCCAGCAGTACCACAGGTTACAATGAGCAGTTCTTC. This sequence encodes CASSTTGYNEQFF.

This clone was detected only once. This chain uses TRBV11-3 with TRBJ1-5, with D possibly TRBD1 on 6 matching bases. Trimming took 3 bases from V and 0 from J, leaving 24 bases between them. The CDR3 has 20 residues. Germline CDR1 reads SGHNT; CDR2 reads YENEEA. CDR3 amino acids: CASSFTGTIHPVNSNQPQHF. The CDR3 DNA is TGTGCCAGCAGCTTCACCGGGACAATCCATCCGGTGAATAGCAATCAGCCCCAGCATTTT. Looking up the rest from reference TRBV11-3 and TRBJ1-5 gives the full variable domain: EAGVVQSPRYKIIEKKQPVAFWCNPISGHNTLYWYLQNLGQGPELLIRYENEEAVDDSQLPKDRFSAERLKGVDSTLKIQPAELGDSAVYLCASSFTGTIHPVNSNQPQHFGDGTRLSIL.

J is TRBJ2-3 and V is TRBV12-5; TRBD2 matches 14 bases. The V gene end was trimmed by 2 bases and the J gene end by 13 bases; junction bases not matched to a gene: 8. The CDR3 runs 15 residues. Germline V lookup: CDR1 LGHNT, CDR2 FRNRAP. In nucleotides, the CDR3 is TGTGCTAGTGGTTTGCCAGGGACTAGCGGGGGCCGTAAGTATTTT. It is translated as CASGLPGTSGGRKYF.

The CDR3 protein is CASSSGQGNYGYTF. The CDR3 DNA is TGTGCCAGCAGCTCGGGACAGGGGAACTATGGCTACACCTTC. The rearrangement joins TRBV5-4 to TRBJ1-2, with 10 bases fitting TRBD1. V lost 3 bases and J lost 2; bases outside the gene matches: 1. The CDR3 covers 14 residues. From germline, CDR1 is SGHNT and CDR2 YYREEE (reference sequence).